The rows below give T cell receptor beta chains drawn from one sample of a study of cytomegalovirus exposure and HLA in healthy donors. Assay: immunoSEQ multiplex PCR; the TCRdb copy retains only in-frame clones and omits some. The table lists roughly 120,000 clones, more than 60% of them singletons, with approximately 3.8% in the top ten. Sequenced: PBMCs. The receptors originated from a woman in her 40s in good health and CMV-seronegative. CDR3s include the opening cysteine and the closing phenylalanine or tryptophan. Each record gives: D gene, J gene, V gene, CDR3 DNA, CDR3 protein. The D gene is left open where the match is weak.

>TRBD2|TRBJ2-5|TRBV12-5
TGTGCTAGTGGCCCGGGACTAGCCATTCAAGAGACCCAGTACTTC
CASGPGLAIQETQYF
>TRBD1|TRBJ1-2|TRBV4-3
TGCGCCAGCAGCCAAGGAGGACAGGAGGGGATCTATGGCTACACCTTC
CASSQGGQEGIYGYTF
>TRBD1|TRBJ1-2|TRBV7-9
TGTTCCAGCAGCTTATCGGGGTGGAACCCGGACAGGGGGCTTGGCTACACCTTC
CSSSLSGWNPDRGLGYTF
>TRBD1|TRBJ2-1|TRBV7-8
TGTGCCAGCAGCTCCAGTCGGACAGGCTCCTACAATGAGCAGTTCTTC
CASSSSRTGSYNEQFF
>NA|TRBJ2-2|TRBV7-8
TGTGCCAGCAGCTTTCTGGGGCAGGTGGGGACCGGGGAGCTGTTTTTT
CASSFLGQVGTGELFF
>TRBD2|TRBJ2-1|TRBV2
TGTGCCAGCAGTGAAACGAAAGGAGCGGGGGGGCGGTATGAGCAGTTCTTC
CASSETKGAGGRYEQFF
>TRBD2|TRBJ2-3|TRBV9
TGTGCCAGCAGCGTAGTGTCTAGCGGGGTATCAGATACGCAGTATTTT
CASSVVSSGVSDTQYF
>TRBD2|TRBJ2-7|TRBV2
TGTGCCAGCACCGAAGCGGGAGGGCCGCGCGACGAGCAGTACTTC
CASTEAGGPRDEQYF
>TRBD1|TRBJ1-4|TRBV5-3
TGTGCCAGAAGCCACCGGGACAGGTCCGGGGAAAAACTGTTTTTT
CARSHRDRSGEKLFF
>NA|TRBJ2-5|TRBV6-5
TGTGCCAGCACCCTAGGGGGGCGGGGGGAGACCCAGTACTTC
CASTLGGRGETQYF